The 12 T cell receptor beta chains below all came from one sample that was sequenced in a study of blood T cell repertoires in COVID-19. Clones were sequenced by immunoSEQ multiplex PCR, and TCRdb holds only the in-frame ones, with some missing. The table has about 220,000 clones, roughly 80% seen once. Sequenced sample: peripheral blood. These receptors were collected from a woman in her sixties or seventies with COVID-19, enrolled during active disease.

This chain joins TRBV6-6 and TRBJ2-7, with 11 bases fitting TRBD1. Germline assignment: CDR1 MNHNY and CDR2 SVGAGI (reference sequence). V was clipped by 6 bases and J by 5 bases; unmatched bases: 3. This CDR3 spans 13 amino acids. Here the CDR3 reads CASRRTGGHEQYF. In nucleotides, the CDR3 is TGTGCCAGCAGAAGGACAGGGGGCCACGAGCAGTACTTC.

The chain couples TRBV19 to TRBJ1-5, with D hard to call. The CDR3 spans 16 residues. The V end was cut by 5 bases, the J end by 1 base, with 15 bases between. In germline, CDR1 is LNHDA, CDR2 SQIVND (reference sequence). This CDR3 reads CASSPQFGGSNQPQHF. The CDR3 DNA follows: TGTGCCAGTAGTCCCCAGTTTGGAGGCAGCAATCAGCCCCAGCATTTT.

The gene calls are TRBV28 and TRBJ2-3; D gene uncertain. Germline V gene lookup returns CDR1 MDHEN and CDR2 SYDVKM. The CDR3 consists of 15 residues. V lost 8 bases to trimming and J lost 4 bases, with 19 bases between them. DNA for the CDR3: TGTGCCAGCGTGTCCGGAGCTCCCTCGGCAGATACGCAGTATTTT. It specifies CASVSGAPSADTQYF.

The chain recombines TRBV30 with TRBJ1-2, with 9 nucleotides matching TRBD1. This CDR3 has 15 residues. The germline V gene encodes CDR1 GTSNPN and CDR2 SVGIG (reference sequence). Trimming cost V 5 bases and J 4 bases; bases outside gene matches: 11. CDR3 in DNA: TGTGCCTGGGGCCCTAACAGGGGGCGCCTCTATGGCTACACCTTC. Its protein product is CAWGPNRGRLYGYTF.

This chain links TRBV14 with TRBJ2-3; 8 nucleotides match TRBD2. V gave up 6 bases and J gave up 0 bases; unmatched junction bases: 2. This CDR3 is built from 14 residues. Germline CDR1 is SGHDN and CDR2 is FVKESK. In nucleotides, the CDR3 is TGTGCCAGCAGTACTAGCGGTAGCACAGATACGCAGTATTTT. It yields the protein CASSTSGSTDTQYF.

For this clone: Other nucleotide sequences in the sample specify the same CDR3. This rearrangement joins TRBV19 to TRBJ2-2, with 7 bases that match TRBD1. Germline V gives CDR1 LNHDA, CDR2 SQIVND (reference sequence). The CDR3 extends over 14 amino acids. Trimming took 6 bases from V and 5 from J; bases not matched to a gene: 6. The CDR3 is CASSRDRRTGELFF. The DNA of the CDR3 is TGTGCCAGTAGCAGGGACAGACGAACCGGGGAGCTGTTTTTT. The variable domain in full, completed from reference TRBV19 and TRBJ2-2, reads DGGITQSPKYLFRKEGQNVTLSCEQNLNHDAMYWYRQDPGQGLRLIYYSQIVNDFQKGDIAEGYSVSREKKESFPLTVTSAQKNPTAFYLCASSRDRRTGELFFGEGSRLTVL.

For the CDR3, the DNA is TGTGCCAGCAGCGTAGAGGACACAAATGAAAAACTGTTTTTT. This codes for CASSVEDTNEKLFF. This sequence joins TRBV9 and TRBJ1-4, with D possibly being TRBD1 (5 bases). Looked up from germline, CDR1 is SGDLS and CDR2 is YYNGEE. The CDR3 has 14 amino acids. The V end was cut by 0 bases, the J end by 5 bases, with 8 bases between.

The chain is built from TRBV5-5 and TRBJ2-3; D is unclear. This CDR3 has 14 amino acids. Germline CDR1 is SGHKS and CDR2 is YYEKEE (reference sequence). V shed 1 base and J shed 3 bases, with 9 bases lying between them. In nucleotides, the CDR3 is TGTGCCAGCAGCTTGTTACAGATGACAGATACGCAGTATTTT. Encoded protein: CASSLLQMTDTQYF.

A few counts support this clone. The CDR3 DNA reads TGCAGCGTTGTGGGGCACGACGCGAACACCGGGGAGCTGTTTTTT. Translated: CSVVGHDANTGELFF. The rearrangement links TRBV29-1 to TRBJ2-2, with D perhaps matching TRBD1 (5 bases). Germline V gives CDR1 SQVTM, CDR2 ANQGSEA. CDR3 length equals 15 residues. Trimming removed 4 bases at V and 0 bases at J, with 12 bases between.

The CDR3 region is CASSPGGTSGSNEQFF. The CDR3 bases are TGTGCCAGCAGTCCAGGGGGGACTAGCGGGAGCAATGAGCAGTTCTTC. The chain uses TRBV7-2 and TRBJ2-1, with 14 bases matching TRBD2. This CDR3 has 16 amino acids. V was clipped by 6 bases and J by 6 bases; unmatched bases: 7. Germline CDR1 reads SGHTA; CDR2 reads FQGNSA. Using reference TRBV7-2 and TRBJ2-1 for the parts outside the CDR3, the full variable domain is GAGVSQSPSNKVTEKGKDVELRCDPISGHTALYWYRQSLGQGLEFLIYFQGNSAPDKSGLPSDRFSAERTGGSVSTLTIQRTQQEDSAVYLCASSPGGTSGSNEQFFGPGTRLTVL.

The chain recombines TRBV28 with TRBJ1-1; D is unclear. The V end was cut by 6 bases, the J end by 1 base, with 15 bases between. The CDR3 length is 15 residues. Germline CDR1 MDHEN, CDR2 SYDVKM. The CDR3 DNA follows: TGTGCCAGCAGCCCCGACAAACCGTGGAACACTGAAGCTTTCTTT. It yields the protein CASSPDKPWNTEAFF.

V usage is TRBV2 and J usage is TRBJ1-5, with 8 bases aligning to TRBD1. Per germline, CDR1 SNHLY and CDR2 FYNNEI. The CDR3 has 14 amino acids. The ends lost 7 bases at V and 3 bases at J; junction bases unmatched: 5. CDR3 DNA: TGTGCCAGCATGAGGACAGGGCTCAATCAGCCCCAGCATTTT. Translation: CASMRTGLNQPQHF.